This is a list of T cell receptor beta chains from one sample in a study of T cell clonotyping in hematopoietic cell transplantation. The table came from immunoSEQ multiplex PCR; TCRdb's copy has only in-frame clones and leaves some out. The repertoire includes around 45,000 clones, about four fifths of them detected once, and 5.3% sits in the top ten. Sequenced material: peripheral blood mononuclear cells, taken before stem cell transplant. The receptor set was obtained from a man aged 55-75 years with myelodysplastic syndrome. Some clones in this sample may be carry-over from other donors' samples. The CDR3 runs from the conserved cysteine through the conserved F or W. A D gene is named only where the DNA matches it firmly. The size field is filled for only some rows; it gives once, few, many or a size class.

TRBV7-2	-	-	TRBJ2-6	CASSLDPGANVLTF	TGTGCCAGCAGCTTAGATCCCGGGGCCAACGTCCTGACTTTC
TRBV4-3	-	-	TRBJ2-2	CASSDLIRNANTGELFF	TGCGCCAGCAGCGACTTAATACGTAACGCGAACACCGGGGAGCTGTTTTTT
TRBV28	-	-	TRBJ2-3	CASSPAGGDTQYF	TGTGCCAGCAGTCCCGCCGGGGGCGATACGCAGTATTTT
TRBV6-5	TRBD1	-	TRBJ2-4	CASSYAQTGAKNIQYF	TGTGCCAGCAGTTACGCCCAGACAGGGGCCAAAAACATTCAGTACTTC
TRBV10-3	TRBD2	few	TRBJ2-5	CAISESSTSGAAQETQYF	TGTGCCATCAGTGAGTCCTCGACTAGCGGGGCGGCCCAAGAGACCCAGTACTTC
TRBV9	-	-	TRBJ1-1	CASSVEGWTEAFF	TGTGCCAGCAGCGTAGAAGGATGGACTGAAGCTTTCTTT
TRBV6-6	-	-	TRBJ1-4	CASILDRYEKLFF	TGTGCCAGCATTCTCGACAGATATGAAAAACTGTTTTTT
TRBV12-5	TRBD1	-	TRBJ2-1	CASGSAGQGIDNEQFF	TGTGCTAGTGGTTCCGCGGGACAGGGGATCGACAATGAGCAGTTCTTC
TRBV7-9	TRBD1	-	TRBJ1-2	CASSSGQGWGYTF	TGTGCCAGCAGCTCGGGACAGGGTTGGGGCTACACCTTC
TRBV7-3	TRBD2	-	TRBJ2-1	CASSSRTSGGYNEQFF	TGTGCCAGCAGCAGCAGGACTAGCGGGGGCTACAATGAGCAGTTCTTC
TRBV19	TRBD2	-	TRBJ2-5	CASSDLAGAGETQYF	TGTGCCAGTAGTGACCTAGCGGGGGCTGGCGAGACCCAGTACTTC
TRBV4-3	-	few	TRBJ2-3	CASSASRTGSWADTQYF	TGCGCCAGCAGCGCAAGCCGGACCGGGAGTTGGGCAGATACGCAGTATTTT
TRBV7-3	TRBD2	-	TRBJ2-2	CASSVTGGPRTGELFF	TGTGCCAGCAGCGTAACGGGGGGGCCGAGGACCGGGGAGCTGTTTTTT
TRBV18	-	once	TRBJ2-5	CASSPRYTGGSGETQYF	TGTGCCAGCTCACCACGGTACACCGGTGGCTCGGGGGAGACCCAGTACTTC
TRBV27	-	few	TRBJ1-2	CASGSTTNYGYTF	TGTGCCAGTGGGTCGACAACTAACTATGGCTACACCTTC
TRBV6-6	-	-	TRBJ1-3	CASSPGGNTIYF	TGTGCCAGCAGTCCGGGGGGAAACACCATATATTTT
TRBV11-2	TRBD1	-	TRBJ1-2	CASSGGTGVGYTF	TGTGCCAGCAGCGGGGGGACAGGGGTAGGCTACACCTTC
TRBV13	TRBD2	-	TRBJ2-6	CASSPGGSGANVLTF	TGTGCCAGCAGCCCCGGGGGGTCCGGGGCCAACGTCCTGACTTTC
TRBV5-1	-	-	TRBJ1-4	CASSFSGPSEKLFF	TGCGCCAGCAGCTTTTCAGGTCCTAGTGAAAAACTGTTTTTT
TRBV2	-	-	TRBJ2-7	CASSGGRGAYEQYF	TGTGCCAGCAGTGGGGGCAGGGGGGCCTACGAGCAGTACTTC
TRBV19	-	-	TRBJ1-2	CASRGDTSVGYTF	TGTGCCAGTAGAGGGGACACCTCGGTGGGCTACACCTTC
TRBV14	-	-	TRBJ1-1	CASTAQGNTEAFF	TGTGCCAGTACAGCACAGGGGAACACTGAAGCTTTCTTT
TRBV19	TRBD1	-	TRBJ2-5	CASSLRGSETQYF	TGTGCCAGTAGTCTCAGGGGGTCGGAGACCCAGTACTTC
TRBV2	-	-	TRBJ1-3	CASSEDSRNSGNTIYF	TGTGCCAGCAGTGAAGACAGCCGCAACTCTGGAAACACCATATATTTT
TRBV19	-	-	TRBJ1-3	CASKTVDSGNTIYF	TGTGCCTCGAAAACAGTGGACTCTGGAAACACCATATATTTT
TRBV2	TRBD1	once	TRBJ2-7	CASSEETGSYEQYF	TGTGCCAGCAGTGAAGAGACAGGGTCCTACGAGCAGTACTTC
TRBV9	-	-	TRBJ2-2	CASSAFGTANTGELFF	TGTGCCAGCAGCGCCTTCGGAACAGCGAACACCGGGGAGCTGTTTTTT
TRBV7-6	TRBD1	once	TRBJ2-5	CASILGTGGRETQYF	TGTGCCAGCATCTTGGGTACAGGGGGTCGGGAGACCCAGTACTTC
TRBV30	TRBD2	-	TRBJ2-3	CAWSGHFLAGTSDTQYF	TGTGCCTGGAGTGGACACTTCCTAGCGGGAACCTCAGATACGCAGTATTTT
TRBV28	-	-	TRBJ1-1	CASKRMNTEAFF	TGTGCCAGCAAACGGATGAACACTGAAGCTTTCTTT
TRBV5-1	-	-	TRBJ1-2	CASSLAANYGYTF	TGCGCCAGCAGCTTGGCAGCGAACTATGGCTACACCTTC
TRBV6-1	-	-	TRBJ1-3	CASKVTEGFGNTIYF	TGTGCCAGCAAGGTGACAGAGGGTTTTGGAAACACCATATATTTT
TRBV9	-	-	TRBJ2-2	CASRSFTGELFF	TGTGCCAGCAGATCCTTCACCGGGGAGCTGTTTTTT
TRBV7-9	-	-	TRBJ1-1	CASSLIQDTEAFF	TGTGCCAGCAGCTTAATACAGGACACTGAAGCTTTCTTT
TRBV19	-	few	TRBJ1-5	CASSPQGFTSNQPQHF	TGTGCCAGTAGTCCTCAGGGGTTCACGAGCAATCAGCCCCAGCATTTT
TRBV7-2	TRBD1	few	TRBJ1-1	CASSPRQGVNTEAFF	TGTGCCAGCAGCCCTAGACAGGGGGTAAACACTGAAGCTTTCTTT
TRBV6-5	-	-	TRBJ1-6	CASSYTGSGNSPLHF	TGTGCCAGCAGTTACACAGGGTCAGGGAATTCACCCCTCCACTTT
TRBV5-6	TRBD1	-	TRBJ2-2	CASSPGQGRNTGELFF	TGTGCCAGCAGTCCGGGACAGGGGAGGAACACCGGGGAGCTGTTTTTT